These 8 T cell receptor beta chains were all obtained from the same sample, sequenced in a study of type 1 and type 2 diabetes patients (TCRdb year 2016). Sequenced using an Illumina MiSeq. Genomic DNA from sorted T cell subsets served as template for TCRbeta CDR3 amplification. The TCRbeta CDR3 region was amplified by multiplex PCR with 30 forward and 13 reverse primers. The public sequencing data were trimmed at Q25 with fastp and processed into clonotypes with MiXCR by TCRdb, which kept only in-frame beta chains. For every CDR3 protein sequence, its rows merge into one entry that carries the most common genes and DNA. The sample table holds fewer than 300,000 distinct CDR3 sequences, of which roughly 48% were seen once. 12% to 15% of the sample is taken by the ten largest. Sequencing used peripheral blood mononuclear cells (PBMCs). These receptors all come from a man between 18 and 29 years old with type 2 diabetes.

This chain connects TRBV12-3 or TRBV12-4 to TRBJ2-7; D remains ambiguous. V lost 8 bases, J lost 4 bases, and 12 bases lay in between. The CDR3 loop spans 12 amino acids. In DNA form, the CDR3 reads TGTGCCAGCGGGCTCGGGTTTTACGAGCAGTACTTC. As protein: CASGLGFYEQYF.

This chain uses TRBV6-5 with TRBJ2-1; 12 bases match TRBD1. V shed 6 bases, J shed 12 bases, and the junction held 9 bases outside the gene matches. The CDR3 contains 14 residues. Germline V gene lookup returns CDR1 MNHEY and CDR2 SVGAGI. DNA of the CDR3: TGTGCCAGCAGCCCCGGGACAGGGGGCGCGCGGCAGTTCTTC. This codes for CASSPGTGGARQFF.

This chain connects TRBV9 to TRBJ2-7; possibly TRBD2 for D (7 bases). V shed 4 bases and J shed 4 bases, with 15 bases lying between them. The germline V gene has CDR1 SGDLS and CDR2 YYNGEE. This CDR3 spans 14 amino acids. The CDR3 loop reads CASSSRGGGYEQYF. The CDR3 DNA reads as TGTGCCAGCAGCTCACGAGGGGGGGGTTACGAGCAGTACTTC.

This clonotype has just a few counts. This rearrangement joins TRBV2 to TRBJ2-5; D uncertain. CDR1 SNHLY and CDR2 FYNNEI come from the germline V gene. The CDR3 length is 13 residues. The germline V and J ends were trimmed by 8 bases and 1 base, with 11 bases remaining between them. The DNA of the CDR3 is TGTGCCAGCTATAAAACACCCCAAGAGACCCAGTACTTC. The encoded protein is CASYKTPQETQYF.

The CDR3 spells CAIRRGSDGYTF. The DNA for the CDR3 is TGTGCCATCAGGCGAGGGAGCGATGGCTACACCTTC. The chain uses TRBV2 and TRBJ1-2; D gene ambiguous. This CDR3 region has 12 residues. Per the germline V gene, CDR1 is SNHLY and CDR2 is FYNNEI. Trimming shortened V by 10 bases and J by 6 bases, and 15 bases separated the two germline ends.

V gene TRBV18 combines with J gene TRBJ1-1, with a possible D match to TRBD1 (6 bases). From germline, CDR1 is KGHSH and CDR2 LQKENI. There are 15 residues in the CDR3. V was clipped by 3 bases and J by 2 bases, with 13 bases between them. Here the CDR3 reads CASSPGGGFNTEAFF. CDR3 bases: TGTGCCAGCTCACCGGGAGGGGGTTTTAACACTGAAGCTTTCTTT.

CDR3 DNA sequence: TGCAGCGTTGAAGATCCTCGCGCTAGCGGGAGTTATGGCGAGCAGTACTTC. This encodes CSVEDPRASGSYGEQYF. The V call is TRBV29-1, the J call TRBJ2-7; 10 bases are shared with TRBD2. The ends lost 0 bases at V and 6 bases at J; junction bases unmatched: 14. CDR3 length equals 17 residues. Looked up from germline, CDR1 is SQVTM and CDR2 is ANQGSEA.

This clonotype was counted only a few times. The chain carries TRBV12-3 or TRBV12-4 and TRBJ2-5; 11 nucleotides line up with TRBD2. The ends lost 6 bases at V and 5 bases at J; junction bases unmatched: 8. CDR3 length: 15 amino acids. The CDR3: CASRDLAGGGETQYF. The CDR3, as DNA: TGTGCCAGCAGAGACCTAGCGGGAGGAGGGGAGACCCAGTACTTC.